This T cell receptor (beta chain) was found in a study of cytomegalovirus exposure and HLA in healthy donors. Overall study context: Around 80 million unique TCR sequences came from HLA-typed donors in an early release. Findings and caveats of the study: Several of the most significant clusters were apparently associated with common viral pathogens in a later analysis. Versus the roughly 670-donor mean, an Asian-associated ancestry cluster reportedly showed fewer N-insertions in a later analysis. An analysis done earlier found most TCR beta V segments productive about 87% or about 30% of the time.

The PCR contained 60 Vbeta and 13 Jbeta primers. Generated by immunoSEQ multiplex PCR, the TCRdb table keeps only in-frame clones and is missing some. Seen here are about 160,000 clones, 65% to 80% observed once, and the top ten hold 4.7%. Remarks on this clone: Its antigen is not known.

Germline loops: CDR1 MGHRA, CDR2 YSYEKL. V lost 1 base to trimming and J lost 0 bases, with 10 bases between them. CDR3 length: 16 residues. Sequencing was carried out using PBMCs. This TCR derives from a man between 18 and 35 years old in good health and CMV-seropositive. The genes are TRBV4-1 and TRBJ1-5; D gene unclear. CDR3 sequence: CASSQVVGVSNQPQHF. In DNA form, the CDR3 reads TGCGCCAGCAGCCAAGTGGTCGGGGTTAGCAATCAGCCCCAGCATTTT.